This TCR beta chain was retrieved from a study of blood T cell repertoires in COVID-19 (dated by TCRdb to 2020 to 2022). As for the study more broadly: The collaborator samples originated in the United States, Italy and Spain and spanned the acute and convalescent phases of COVID-19. The material from the prospective study consisted of cDNA or gDNA derived from T cells, B-cell-depleted T cells, or PBMCs. Subjects who had been exposed to COVID-19, were actively infected with it, or had recovered from it provided the deeply sampled blood TCRbeta repertoires that made up the dataset. The repertoires were released in a freely available public database meant as a resource for research on the immune response to SARS-CoV-2. Samples came from the ongoing ImmuneRACE study (first 160 participants) plus 1,254 subjects from 6 global collaborators. Sample metadata almost always included a de-identified subject ID, COVID-19 status, age in years and sex. Where HLA class I and class II types were available, the types were taken from metadata supplied by the sample provider, not from assay-based typing.

From cysteine to phenylalanine, the CDR3 is 11 amino acids long. Only the CDR3 DNA is retained, 33 bases long and in frame from the first base. From a lookup of the germline V gene (reference sequence), CDR1 and CDR2 are MNHEY and SMNVEV. The trim is 7 bases for V and 6 bases for J, with a gap of 7 bases between the germline ends. Concerning this clone itself: What antigen it recognizes has not been identified. The input lacks base qualities; no much larger clone sits a single base away.

Participants in the prospective study were aged about 18 to 95 years, lived in some 24 United States geographic areas, and enrolled through a virtual design. In the prospective study, participants were assigned to cohorts based on the clinical history participants reported in a screening survey and a study questionnaire. Recovered participants in ImmuneRACE Cohort 3 were defined as having two consecutive negative NP/OP PCR tests, clearance from a healthcare professional, or resolution of symptoms. Each participant in the prospective study had whole blood, serum and a nasopharyngeal or oropharyngeal swab collected by mobile phlebotomists. Additional blood draws and questionnaires over an approximately 2-month period could optionally be provided by prospective study participants. Prospective study blood samples were shipped either frozen or at room temperature before DNA extraction. What the authors observed across the whole study: Clinical and demographic metadata were provided uncurated, with the amount varying by source and participant.

The immunoSEQ Assay, a bias-controlled multiplex PCR, was used to amplify TCRbeta CDR3 regions from genomic DNA. In the source study's methods: The number of nucleated cells in each sample was estimated by amplification of reference gene primers within the assay. Sequence reads were collapsed and filtered to measure the absolute abundance of every unique TCRbeta CDR3 rearrangement. For each sample, productive Simpson clonality was calculated as the square root of Simpson's diversity index across productive rearrangements. In TCRdb, the immuneACCESS table is reduced to in-frame sequences with V and J assigned. These tables do not hold every clone; where another copy was compared, an unresolved V gene accounts for under half, and the others remain unexplained. D and trimming were read from the DNA, whereas the V and J calls and clone size are those reported in that table. In all, the sample holds approximately 400,000 clones, and 70% to 90% of those were seen once. Approximately 1.2% of the sample goes to the ten largest clones.

The TCR comes from a man between 25 and 39 years old who had recovered from COVID-19. The V and J segments used are TRBV27 and TRBJ1-5; no D gene is confidently identified. Sequenced input: PBMCs or T cells enriched from blood (not recorded which). DNA sequence: TGTGCCAGCACTTGTCGTCAGCCCCAGCATTTT. Its protein product is CASTCRQPQHF.